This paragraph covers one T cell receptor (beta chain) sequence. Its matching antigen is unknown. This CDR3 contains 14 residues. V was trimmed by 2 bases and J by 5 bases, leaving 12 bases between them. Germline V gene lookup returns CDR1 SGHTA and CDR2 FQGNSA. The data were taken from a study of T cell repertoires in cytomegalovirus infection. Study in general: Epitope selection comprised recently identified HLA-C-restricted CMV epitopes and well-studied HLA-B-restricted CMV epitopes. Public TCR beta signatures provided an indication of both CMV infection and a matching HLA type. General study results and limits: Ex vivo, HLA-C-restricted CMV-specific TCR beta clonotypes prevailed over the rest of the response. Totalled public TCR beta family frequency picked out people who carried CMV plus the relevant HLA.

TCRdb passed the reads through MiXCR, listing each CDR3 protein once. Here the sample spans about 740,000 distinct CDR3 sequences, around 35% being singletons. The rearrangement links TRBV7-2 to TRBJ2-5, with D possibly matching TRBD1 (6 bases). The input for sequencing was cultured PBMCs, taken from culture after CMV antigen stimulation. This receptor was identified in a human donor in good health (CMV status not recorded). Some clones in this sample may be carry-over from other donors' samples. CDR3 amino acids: CASSLMGAGETQYF. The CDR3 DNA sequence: TGTGCCAGCAGCTTAATGGGGGCCGGGGAGACCCAGTACTTC.